What follows are 24 T cell receptor beta chains derived from one specimen sequenced in a study of blood T cell repertoires in COVID-19 (dated by TCRdb to the early 2020s). Library creation used the immunoSEQ multiplex PCR assay. TCRdb limited this immuneACCESS table to in-frame rearrangements with V and J called. A share of clones is missing; checked studies link under half to unresolved V genes, and the rest is unexplained. The table for this sample lists over 250,000 clones; about nine tenths of them were counted only once. The ten largest make up 0.9% to 1.2% of the sample. Sample: PBMCs or T cells enriched from blood (not recorded which). These TCRs come from a woman in her twenties or thirties who had recovered from COVID-19.

V gene TRBV6-7 combines with J gene TRBJ2-3; a weak D match, TRBD2 (6 bases). TRBV6-7 is assigned to the ORF class and has an uncertain function. V lost 0 bases and J lost 0, with 22 bases in between. This CDR3 region has 20 residues. The chain's CDR3 is CASSYSPPEGEGCSTDTQYF. CDR3 nucleotide sequence: TGTGCCAGCAGTTACTCCCCCCCGGAGGGAGAGGGTTGCAGCACAGATACGCAGTATTTT.

The chain couples TRBV9 to TRBJ2-3, with 7 bases lining up with TRBD2. The J segment lost 2 bases and the V segment lost 3 bases, leaving 6 bases of the junction unmatched. The CDR3 spans 15 residues. Germline V gene sequence: CDR1 SGDLS, CDR2 YYNGEE. CDR3 DNA: TGTGCCAGCAGCGGTAGCGGGTACCTCACAGATACGCAGTATTTT. This encodes CASSGSGYLTDTQYF.

The genes are TRBV28 and TRBJ2-7, with TRBD2 matching over 8 bases. Germline CDR1 is MDHEN and CDR2 is SYDVKM. This CDR3 is built from 15 residues. V was clipped by 3 bases and J by 0 bases; unmatched bases: 4. The CDR3 region is CASSLGREASYEQYF. For the CDR3, the DNA is TGTGCCAGCAGTTTGGGGCGGGAGGCCTCCTACGAGCAGTACTTC.

This clone was observed once. This chain connects TRBV10-2 to TRBJ2-6, with 12 bases matching TRBD1. The CDR3 covers 17 residues. Germline CDR1 WSHSY, CDR2 SAAADI. V shed 2 bases and J 4 bases; nucleotides not matched to a gene: 3. The CDR3 sequence is CASSEPGQGAGANVLTF. DNA for the CDR3: TGCGCCAGCAGTGAGCCGGGACAGGGGGCGGGGGCCAACGTCCTGACTTTC.

The V call is TRBV7-3, the J call TRBJ2-5; 11 bases align to TRBD2. V gave up 8 bases and J gave up 5 bases; unmatched junction bases: 7. This CDR3 has 14 amino acids. From germline, CDR1 is SGHTA and CDR2 FQGTGA. This CDR3 reads CASALAGGAETQYF. The CDR3 DNA sequence: TGTGCCAGCGCCCTAGCGGGAGGTGCGGAGACCCAGTACTTC.

V is TRBV5-4 and J is TRBJ2-5; 9 positions agree with TRBD1. The germline gives CDR1 SGHNT, CDR2 YYREEE (reference sequence). With 4 bases clipped from V and 0 bases from J, the junction kept 10 bases outside the gene matches. The CDR3 is 17 residues long. The CDR3 reads CASSKPTGGLYQETQYF. The CDR3 DNA reads TGTGCCAGCAGCAAACCGACAGGGGGATTGTACCAAGAGACCCAGTACTTC.

The genes are TRBV12-3 or TRBV12-4 and TRBJ2-5; tentative D call: TRBD1 (5 bases). Trimming shortened V by 3 bases and J by 13 bases, and 15 bases separated the two germline ends. This CDR3 is 12 amino acids long. CDR3: CASSLSSRQRYF. The CDR3 nucleotides are TGTGCCAGCAGTTTGAGTAGCCGACAGCGGTACTTC.

For this clone: The junction differs from germline at one of its ends, possibly a read error. The V gene is TRBV28, the J gene TRBJ2-3; D is possibly TRBD2 (7 bases). CDR1 MDHEN and CDR2 SYDVKM come from the germline V gene. The CDR3 runs 16 residues. CDR3: CASSTYGGGSRDTQYF. CDR3 DNA: TGTGCCAGCAGCACATACGGGGGCGGGAGCAGAGATACGCAGTATTTT.

V gene TRBV9 combines with J gene TRBJ2-2; 11 nucleotides match TRBD2. Germline values: CDR1 SGDLS, CDR2 YYNGEE. The CDR3 is 18 residues long. V shed 0 bases and J 1 base; nucleotides not matched to a gene: 5. CDR3 DNA sequence: TGTGCCAGCAGCGTAGAAGGACTAGCGGGCCAGAACACCGGGGAGCTGTTTTTT. Amino acid sequence: CASSVEGLAGQNTGELFF.

This chain connects TRBV19 to TRBJ2-1; 11 bases fit TRBD1. This CDR3 is 17 amino acids long. Germline CDR1 reads LNHDA; CDR2 reads SQIVND (reference sequence). J gave up 3 bases and V 5 bases, and 9 bases lay outside the gene matches. The CDR3 nucleotides read TGTGCCAGTAGTCCTCACCCCGGGACAGGGGGCTACAATGAGCAGTTCTTC. This codes for CASSPHPGTGGYNEQFF.

This chain joins TRBV4-3 and TRBJ2-2; 8 bases match TRBD2. CDR1 LGHNA and CDR2 YSLEER come from the germline V gene. The CDR3 covers 18 residues. After removal of 0 bases from V and 0 bases from J, the junction contained 6 bases not matched to a gene. The CDR3: CASSQDVLAAPNTGELFF. The DNA of the CDR3 is TGCGCCAGCAGCCAAGATGTACTAGCGGCCCCGAACACCGGGGAGCTGTTTTTT.

V gene TRBV19 combines with J gene TRBJ2-3; 7 bases match TRBD2. The V segment lost 5 bases and the J segment 6 bases; nucleotides outside the gene matches: 2. Germline V gene data show CDR1 as LNHDA and CDR2 as SQIVND (reference sequence). This CDR3 contains 12 residues. The CDR3: CASSPTSDTQYF. In nucleotides, the CDR3 is TGTGCCAGTAGTCCGACTAGCGATACGCAGTATTTT.

The CDR3 DNA follows: TGTGCCAGCAGTACCACGGGTGAAAAACTGTTTTTT. Protein product: CASSTTGEKLFF. The genes are TRBV28 and TRBJ1-4, with no clear D. Trimming removed 5 bases at V and 7 bases at J, with 8 bases between. The CDR3 loop spans 12 amino acids. Per germline, CDR1 MDHEN and CDR2 SYDVKM.

This rearrangement joins TRBV18 to TRBJ1-1, with D unclear. Germline lookup yields CDR1 KGHSH and CDR2 LQKENI. This CDR3 has 16 amino acids. Trimming shortened V by 6 bases and J by 3 bases, and 20 bases separated the two germline ends. The CDR3 sequence is CASSLKRNFLDTEAFF. In DNA form, the CDR3 reads TGTGCCAGCTCCCTGAAAAGGAATTTCCTAGACACTGAAGCTTTCTTT.

This chain uses TRBV28 with TRBJ2-7; tentative D call: TRBD1 (6 bases). This CDR3 is built from 14 residues. Germline V CDR1 and CDR2: MDHEN, SYDVKM. The V end lost 6 bases, the J end lost 2 bases, and 14 bases lay between the germline ends. CDR3 in DNA: TGTGCCAGCAGCCAAGGGGGTACTCCCTACGAGCAGTACTTC. Its protein is CASSQGGTPYEQYF.

This rearrangement joins TRBV7-6 to TRBJ1-2; 9 bases are shared with TRBD1. V gave up 8 bases and J gave up 8 bases; unmatched junction bases: 15. The CDR3 has 15 amino acids. Germline V gene sequence: CDR1 SGHVS, CDR2 FNYEAQ. The CDR3 is CASGKPGQGTHGYTF. As DNA, the CDR3 is TGTGCCAGCGGGAAGCCGGGACAGGGAACTCACGGCTACACCTTC.

This clone appeared a single time. This chain joins TRBV6-5 and TRBJ1-1; D possibly corresponds to TRBD1 (5 bases). The CDR3 runs to 14 residues. Per germline, CDR1 MNHEY and CDR2 SVGAGI. V lost 7 bases to trimming and J lost 10 bases, with 22 bases between them. Here the CDR3 reads CASTSIGAGFGAFF. As DNA, the CDR3 is TGTGCCAGCACCTCCATAGGGGCAGGGTTTGGAGCTTTCTTT.

The chain carries TRBV19 and TRBJ1-5; 8 nucleotides match TRBD1. V shed 3 bases and J 1 base; nucleotides not matched to a gene: 2. The CDR3 has 15 residues. The germline V gene has CDR1 LNHDA and CDR2 SQIVND (reference sequence). DNA of the CDR3: TGTGCCAGTAGTATTAGGACAGGGAGCAATCAGCCCCAGCATTTT. Translated, it gives CASSIRTGSNQPQHF. The variable domain in full, with the rest retrieved from reference TRBV19 and TRBJ1-5, is DGGITQSPKYLFRKEGQNVTLSCEQNLNHDAMYWYRQDPGQGLRLIYYSQIVNDFQKGDIAEGYSVSREKKESFPLTVTSAQKNPTAFYLCASSIRTGSNQPQHFGDGTRLSIL.

The chain couples TRBV4-3 to TRBJ1-2; 7 bases are shared with TRBD1. The CDR3 is 14 amino acids. Germline values: CDR1 LGHNA, CDR2 YSLEER. With V trimmed by 6 bases and J by 3 bases, 7 bases remained unmatched. The CDR3 protein is CASSLTGTDYGYTF. The CDR3 DNA sequence: TGCGCCAGCAGTCTTACCGGGACAGACTATGGCTACACCTTC.

The rearrangement joins TRBV30 to TRBJ1-1; TRBD1 is a possible D gene (5 bases). Germline V gene sequence: CDR1 GTSNPN, CDR2 SVGIG (reference sequence). The V end was cut by 2 bases, the J end by 7 bases, with 14 bases between. CDR3 length: 13 residues. The CDR3 loop is CAWSYGGTREAFF. CDR3 DNA sequence: TGTGCCTGGAGTTATGGAGGGACCCGTGAAGCTTTCTTT.

The chain is built from TRBV13 and TRBJ2-7, with 10 bases identical to TRBD2. The CDR3 totals 15 residues. The V segment lost 2 bases and the J segment 7 bases; nucleotides outside the gene matches: 8. CDR1 PRHDT and CDR2 FYEKMQ come from the germline V gene (reference sequence). CDR3 DNA: TGTGCCAGCAGCTTACGGCTAGCGGGAGTATCTGAGCAGTACTTC. The encoded protein is CASSLRLAGVSEQYF.

The rearrangement links TRBV3-1 (or the pseudogene TRBV3-2) to TRBJ2-7; a weak D match, TRBD1 (6 bases). The CDR3 covers 15 residues. Germline-derived CDR1 and CDR2 are LGHDT and YNNKEL (reference sequence). V lost 4 bases, J lost 4 bases, and 17 bases lay in between. CDR3 amino acids: CASSPGHQLGYEQYF. The CDR3 nucleotides are TGTGCCAGCAGCCCGGGACACCAGTTGGGGTACGAGCAGTACTTC.

V usage is TRBV6-5 and J usage is TRBJ1-4; 7 positions match TRBD1. J lost 3 bases, V lost 7 bases, and 5 bases had no gene match. CDR3 length: 14 residues. Germline assignment: CDR1 MNHEY and CDR2 SVGAGI. CDR3 amino acids: CASNRDRANEKLFF. CDR3 nucleotides: TGTGCCAGCAATAGAGACAGGGCTAATGAAAAACTGTTTTTT.

This rearrangement joins TRBV7-9 to TRBJ2-1, with 8 bases that match TRBD1. With 5 bases clipped from V and 9 bases from J, the junction kept 9 bases outside the gene matches. Germline loops: CDR1 SEHNR, CDR2 FQNEAQ (reference sequence). This CDR3 comprises 14 residues. The CDR3 region has the DNA TGTGCCAGCAGCCCCATCAGGGGGCAAAGTGAGCAGTTCTTC. Amino acid sequence: CASSPIRGQSEQFF.